A single sample gave rise to the 20 T cell receptor beta chains below, sequenced in a study of T cell repertoires in cytomegalovirus infection. TCRdb re-derived calls from the reads in MiXCR, one entry per CDR3 protein. The sample has about 100,000 distinct CDR3 sequences; 20% to 25% are singletons. Sequenced input: CD8+ T cells from PBMCs. These receptors were obtained from a human donor in good health (CMV status not recorded). Some clones in this sample may be carry-over from other donors' samples.

This clonotype was observed many times. The chain is built from TRBV3-1 and TRBJ2-1; D perhaps matches TRBD1 (5 bases). The CDR3 consists of 16 residues. Germline V gene sequence: CDR1 LGHDT, CDR2 YNNKEL (reference sequence). V gave up 0 bases and J gave up 3 bases, with 12 bases separating them. The CDR3 reads CASSQEKGFSYNEQFF. Written as DNA, the CDR3 is TGTGCCAGCAGCCAAGAAAAGGGGTTCAGCTACAATGAGCAGTTCTTC.

In this sample, this clonotype turned up many times. The rearrangement uses TRBV7-2 and TRBJ2-5; D not resolved. CDR1 is SGHTA and CDR2 is FQGNSA in the germline V gene. This CDR3 is 12 amino acids long. Trimming cost V 5 bases and J 4 bases, with 8 bases left between them. The chain's CDR3 is CASSPGVETQYF. In DNA, the CDR3 is TGTGCCAGCAGCCCGGGCGTAGAGACCCAGTACTTC.

In its sample, this clonotype was seen many times. J is TRBJ2-2 and V is TRBV7-2; D is possibly TRBD2 (5 bases). V lost 5 bases and J 1 base, leaving 11 bases between the germline ends. The CDR3 is made up of 15 amino acids. The V gene's germline CDR1 is SGHTA and CDR2 FQGNSA. DNA for the CDR3: TGTGCCAGCAGCCTCGCCGGGGTGAACACCGGGGAGCTGTTTTTT. The encoded protein is CASSLAGVNTGELFF.

The chain employs TRBV28 and TRBJ1-1; 11 bases match TRBD1. The germline V gene has CDR1 MDHEN and CDR2 SYDVKM. Trimming cost V 3 bases and J 2 bases; bases outside gene matches: 8. CDR3 size: 17 residues. The CDR3 nucleotides read TGTGCCAGCAGTTTCCCGGACAGGGGGCTCTTTAACACTGAAGCTTTCTTT. Amino acids: CASSFPDRGLFNTEAFF.

At least ten counts were recorded for this clonotype. The V and J genes are TRBV7-8 and TRBJ1-1; 9 bases line up with TRBD1. The trim removed 5 bases at V and 3 bases at J, leaving 7 bases unmatched. CDR1 and CDR2 from the germline V gene are SGHVS and FQNEAQ. The CDR3 sequence is 15 residues long. The CDR3 sequence is CASSRTGARDTEAFF. The CDR3 DNA sequence: TGTGCCAGCAGCCGGACAGGGGCCCGGGACACTGAAGCTTTCTTT.

This clonotype was picked up a small number of times. The V gene is TRBV12-3 or TRBV12-4, the J gene TRBJ1-4, with D maybe TRBD1 (5 bases). The V gene lost 8 bases and the J gene lost 4 bases, with 11 bases spanning the gap. The CDR3 totals 13 residues. The CDR3 bases are TGTGCCAGCTTGGGGCAGCTTAATGAAAAACTGTTTTTT. Translated, it gives CASLGQLNEKLFF.

V gene TRBV19 combines with J gene TRBJ1-1; the D is unclear. V dropped 3 bases and J dropped 3 bases, with 11 bases sitting between them. Germline CDR1 and CDR2: LNHDA and SQIVND (reference sequence). There are 14 residues in the CDR3. The CDR3 DNA reads TGTGCCAGTAGTATCGTGGTTGGCGACACTGAAGCTTTCTTT. This translates into CASSIVVGDTEAFF.

The chain joins TRBV2 to TRBJ2-7, with 8 bases fitting TRBD1. The CDR3 covers 13 residues. Per the germline V gene, CDR1 is SNHLY and CDR2 is FYNNEI. Trimming removed 10 bases from V and 6 bases from J; junction bases left unmatched: 11. Here the CDR3 reads CAIMDRVRSEQYF. The CDR3 DNA reads as TGTGCCATCATGGACAGGGTACGAAGCGAGCAGTACTTC.

This sequence joins TRBV7-8 and TRBJ2-2, with D hard to call. Trimming removed 5 bases at V and 9 bases at J, with 10 bases between. Germline assignment: CDR1 SGHVS and CDR2 FQNEAQ. The CDR3 length is 12 residues. CDR3 sequence (DNA): TGTGCCAGCAGCGCAGTCCAGAGGGAGCTGTTTTTT. As protein: CASSAVQRELFF.

This chain joins TRBV29-1 and TRBJ1-2, with 12 nucleotides matching TRBD1. After removal of 6 bases from V and 4 bases from J, the junction contained 12 bases not matched to a gene. CDR3 length: 16 amino acids. Per the germline V gene, CDR1 is SQVTM and CDR2 is ANQGSEA. CDR3 in DNA: TGCAGCGTCCGTCCCGGGACAGGGGGCGCGGTCTATGGCTACACCTTC. It specifies CSVRPGTGGAVYGYTF.

This chain links TRBV20-1 with TRBJ1-1, with a weak D call TRBD1 (5 bases). CDR1 and CDR2 (germline): DFQATT, SNEGSKA (reference sequence). The V gene lost 5 bases and the J gene lost 1 base, with 14 bases spanning the gap. This CDR3 spans 14 amino acids. This CDR3 is CSASEVGGNTEAFF. For the CDR3, the DNA is TGCAGTGCTTCTGAGGTGGGGGGGAACACTGAAGCTTTCTTT.

This clonotype was detected a few times. This sequence joins TRBV7-2 and TRBJ2-5; possibly TRBD1 or TRBD2 for D (5 bases each). Trimming cost V 5 bases and J 5 bases, with 15 bases left between them. The CDR3 contains 14 residues. CDR1 and CDR2 (germline): SGHTA, FQGNSA. The CDR3 loop is CASSPGRGEETQYF. The CDR3 nucleotides read TGTGCCAGCAGCCCTGGGCGAGGGGAGGAGACCCAGTACTTC.

The chain carries TRBV28 and TRBJ1-5; a weak D match, TRBD1 (5 bases). Between the trimmed V and J ends, which lost 2 bases and 6 bases, there was a span of 11 bases. The CDR3 runs 14 residues. The germline V gene has CDR1 MDHEN and CDR2 SYDVKM. CDR3 protein: CASSLRQGVQPQHF. The DNA of the CDR3 is TGTGCCAGCAGTTTAAGGCAGGGAGTTCAGCCCCAGCATTTT.

The table lists this clonotype with many counts. The V call is TRBV7-6, the J call TRBJ2-4; 7 bases are shared with TRBD1. Germline V CDR1 and CDR2: SGHVS, FNYEAQ. J was trimmed by 7 bases and V by 5 bases; bases with no gene match: 5. This CDR3 is 13 amino acids long. CDR3 sequence: CASSNGQANIQYF. CDR3 bases: TGTGCCAGCAGCAACGGACAGGCGAACATTCAGTACTTC.

In this sample, this clonotype turned up a few times. The rearrangement uses TRBV4-3 and TRBJ2-2; 9 nucleotides agree with TRBD2. The junction had 8 bases not matched to a gene; V was cut back by 0 bases and J by 6 bases. The CDR3 length is 17 residues. CDR1 is LGHNA, CDR2 YSLEER, per germline. CDR3 residues: CASSQDWAGGQAGELFF. The CDR3 coding sequence is TGCGCCAGCAGCCAAGATTGGGCGGGAGGGCAGGCCGGGGAGCTGTTTTTT.

At least ten counts were recorded for this clonotype. The J gene is TRBJ1-2, the V gene TRBV7-2, with a weak D call TRBD1 (5 bases). The CDR3 is 14 amino acids. V lost 1 base to trimming and J lost 4 bases, with 10 bases between them. CDR1 is SGHTA, CDR2 FQGNSA, per germline. The DNA of the CDR3 is TGTGCCAGCAGCTTAGGGGGCAGCAGCTATGGCTACACCTTC. Translating gives CASSLGGSSYGYTF.

Many counts were recorded for this clonotype. The CDR3 reads CASSLEQTSGTGAFSYEQYF. CDR3 DNA sequence: TGTGCCAGCAGCTTGGAGCAAACCTCCGGGACAGGGGCCTTTTCCTACGAGCAGTACTTC. This sequence joins TRBV7-9 and TRBJ2-7; the match to TRBD1 covers 10 bases. CDR1 is SEHNR and CDR2 is FQNEAQ in the germline V gene (reference sequence). This CDR3 contains 20 residues. The ends lost 3 bases at V and 1 base at J; junction bases unmatched: 18.

The chain is built from TRBV28 and TRBJ2-6, with D unresolved. The CDR3 has 15 amino acids. Deletions cut 2 bases from V and 2 bases from J, with 7 bases between. Germline V gene sequence: CDR1 MDHEN, CDR2 SYDVKM. CDR3 in DNA: TGTGCCAGCAGTTTAGACCCGGCTGGGGCCAACGTCCTGACTTTC. Translating it yields CASSLDPAGANVLTF.

This clonotype was seen ten or more times. The rearrangement links TRBV27 to TRBJ2-1; 8 nucleotides match TRBD2. The V gene's germline CDR1 is MNHEY and CDR2 SMNVEV (reference sequence). The CDR3 length is 15 residues. V gave up 5 bases and J gave up 5 bases; unmatched junction bases: 8. The CDR3 DNA reads as TGTGCCAGCAGTCCACTGGCGGGGGGAAACAATGAGCAGTTCTTC. Protein product: CASSPLAGGNNEQFF.

This clonotype has only a few counts. V gene TRBV30 combines with J gene TRBJ2-4; perhaps TRBD1 as D (6 bases). The CDR3 totals 15 residues. From germline, CDR1 is GTSNPN and CDR2 SVGIG (reference sequence). Trimming removed 4 bases at V and 5 bases at J, with 18 bases between. In nucleotides, the CDR3 is TGTGCCTGGAAACCCGAAGGGACATTTGAAAACATTCAGTACTTC. Translating it yields CAWKPEGTFENIQYF.